This is a list of T cell receptor beta chains from one sample in a study of blood T cell repertoires in COVID-19. Only in-frame clones appear in the TCRdb table, and some are missing; sequencing was by immunoSEQ multiplex PCR. In the table there are some 70,000 clones, 86% of which are singletons. Sequences were obtained from peripheral blood. These receptors all come from a man aged 45-65 years with active COVID-19. Each CDR3 is given with its conserved first and last residue. D genes are given only for firm matches. The size of a clone is reported for some rows only, either as once, few or many, or as a class for expanded clones.

j_call	cdr3_length	clone_size	v_call	d_call	cdr3_nt	cdr3_aa
TRBJ1-2	15	-	TRBV19	-	TGTGCCAGTAGTGACTTCAGCCGGGAAAACTATGGCTACACCTTC	CASSDFSRENYGYTF
TRBJ2-5	14	-	TRBV5-1	TRBD2	TGCGCCAGCGAGCGGGGGGGCCAACAAGAGACCCAGTACTTC	CASERGGQQETQYF
TRBJ2-3	16	-	TRBV30	-	TGTGCCTGGAGTCGTGGTGGGGGGAGAGGAGGAGATACGCAGTATTTT	CAWSRGGGRGGDTQYF
TRBJ1-2	14	-	TRBV6-5	-	TGTGCCAGCAGGGGCAGGGTAGCGGACTATGGCTACACCTTC	CASRGRVADYGYTF
TRBJ1-2	13	once	TRBV5-1	-	TGCGCCAGCAGCTCTACAGGGAACTATGGCTACACCTTC	CASSSTGNYGYTF
TRBJ2-7	13	-	TRBV6-5	TRBD2	TGTGCCAGCAGCCGCGGGACTAGCGGGATGAAGTACTTC	CASSRGTSGMKYF
TRBJ2-3	18	-	TRBV12-5	-	TGTGCTAGTGGTTTCCCTAGCTCAACCCTAAGGAGCACAGATACGCAGTATTTT	CASGFPSSTLRSTDTQYF
TRBJ1-2	13	-	TRBV18	TRBD1	TGTGCCAGCTCACCAACAGGGGAGTATGGCTACACCTTC	CASSPTGEYGYTF
TRBJ2-5	18	-	TRBV7-6	TRBD2	TGTGCCAGCAGCTTAGAGTCGATGTGGATAGCGGGGTCAGAGACCCAGTACTTC	CASSLESMWIAGSETQYF
TRBJ1-4	15	-	TRBV7-8	-	TGTGCCAGCAGCTTAGTGCAGACAACTAATGAAAAACTGTTTTTT	CASSLVQTTNEKLFF
TRBJ1-5	14	-	TRBV19	TRBD1	TGTGCCAGTAGTCCTCAACAGGGGAATCAGCCCCAGCATTTT	CASSPQQGNQPQHF
TRBJ1-4	16	-	TRBV28	TRBD1	TGTGCCAGCAGTCTACGACAGGGGTCAACTAATGAAAAACTGTTTTTT	CASSLRQGSTNEKLFF